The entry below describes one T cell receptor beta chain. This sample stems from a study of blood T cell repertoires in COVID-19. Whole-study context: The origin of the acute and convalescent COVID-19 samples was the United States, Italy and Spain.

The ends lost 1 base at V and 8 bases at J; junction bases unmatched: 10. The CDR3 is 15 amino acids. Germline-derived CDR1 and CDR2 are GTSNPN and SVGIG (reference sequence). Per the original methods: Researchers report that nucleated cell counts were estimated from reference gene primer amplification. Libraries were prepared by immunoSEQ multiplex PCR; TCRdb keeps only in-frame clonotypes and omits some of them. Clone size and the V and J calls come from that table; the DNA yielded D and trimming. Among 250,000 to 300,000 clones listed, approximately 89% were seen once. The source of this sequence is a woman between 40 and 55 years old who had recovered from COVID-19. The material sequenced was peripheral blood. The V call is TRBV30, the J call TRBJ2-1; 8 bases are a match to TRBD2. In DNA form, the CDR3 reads TGTGCCTGGAGTGCGGTTGCGGGGGGCCGAGATGAGCAGTTCTTC. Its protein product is CAWSAVAGGRDEQFF.